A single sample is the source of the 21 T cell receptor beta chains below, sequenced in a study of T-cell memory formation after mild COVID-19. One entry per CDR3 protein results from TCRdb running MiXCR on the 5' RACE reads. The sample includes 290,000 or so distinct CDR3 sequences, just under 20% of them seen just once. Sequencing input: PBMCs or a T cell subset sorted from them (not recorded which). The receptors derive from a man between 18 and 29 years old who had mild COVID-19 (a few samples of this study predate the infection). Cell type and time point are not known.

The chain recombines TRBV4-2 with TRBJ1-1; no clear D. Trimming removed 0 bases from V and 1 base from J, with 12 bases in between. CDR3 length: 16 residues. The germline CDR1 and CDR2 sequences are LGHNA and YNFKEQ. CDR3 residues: CASSQELRRRNTEAFF. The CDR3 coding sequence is TGTGCCAGCAGCCAAGAACTCCGGCGAAGGAACACTGAAGCTTTCTTT.

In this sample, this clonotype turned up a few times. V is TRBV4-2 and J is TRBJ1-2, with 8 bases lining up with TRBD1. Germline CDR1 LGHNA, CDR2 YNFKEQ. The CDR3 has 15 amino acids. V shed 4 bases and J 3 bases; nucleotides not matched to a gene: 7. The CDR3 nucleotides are TGTGCCAGCAGCCCGGGACAGGCTAGCGACTATGGCTACACCTTC. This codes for CASSPGQASDYGYTF.

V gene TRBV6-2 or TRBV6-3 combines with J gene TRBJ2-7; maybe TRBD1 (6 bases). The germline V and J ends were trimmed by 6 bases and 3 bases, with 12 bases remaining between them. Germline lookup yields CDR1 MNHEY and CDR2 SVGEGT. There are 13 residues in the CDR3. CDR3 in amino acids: CASRNSDSYEQYV. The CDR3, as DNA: TGTGCCAGCAGAAATTCGGACAGCTACGAGCAGTACGTC.

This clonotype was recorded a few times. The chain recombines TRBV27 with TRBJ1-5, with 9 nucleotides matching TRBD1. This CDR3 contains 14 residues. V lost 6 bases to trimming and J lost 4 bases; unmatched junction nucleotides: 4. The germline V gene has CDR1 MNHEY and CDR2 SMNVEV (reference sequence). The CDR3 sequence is CASRKTGGNQPQHF. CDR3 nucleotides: TGTGCCAGCAGGAAGACAGGGGGGAATCAGCCCCAGCATTTT.

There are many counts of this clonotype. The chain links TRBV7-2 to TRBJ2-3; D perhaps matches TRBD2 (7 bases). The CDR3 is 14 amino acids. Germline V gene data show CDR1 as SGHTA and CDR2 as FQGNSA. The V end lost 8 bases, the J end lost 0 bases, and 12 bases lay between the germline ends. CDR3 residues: CASGRGASTDTQYF. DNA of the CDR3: TGTGCCAGCGGCCGGGGGGCCAGCACAGATACGCAGTATTTT. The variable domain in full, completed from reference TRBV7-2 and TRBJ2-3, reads GAGVSQSPSNKVTEKGKDVELRCDPISGHTALYWYRQSLGQGLEFLIYFQGNSAPDKSGLPSDRFSAERTGGSVSTLTIQRTQQEDSAVYLCASGRGASTDTQYFGPGTRLTVL.

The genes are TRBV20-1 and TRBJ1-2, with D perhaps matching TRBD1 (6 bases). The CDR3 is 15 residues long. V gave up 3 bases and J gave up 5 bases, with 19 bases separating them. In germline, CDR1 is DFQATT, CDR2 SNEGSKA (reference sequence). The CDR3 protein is CSASSWGRQLYGYTF. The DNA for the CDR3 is TGCAGTGCTAGCTCCTGGGGGCGACAACTATATGGCTACACCTTC.

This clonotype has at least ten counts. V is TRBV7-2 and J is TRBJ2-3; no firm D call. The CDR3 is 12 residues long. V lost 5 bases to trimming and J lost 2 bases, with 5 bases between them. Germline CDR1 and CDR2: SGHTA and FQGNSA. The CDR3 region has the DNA TGTGCCAGCAGCCCATTCACAGATACGCAGTATTTT. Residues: CASSPFTDTQYF.

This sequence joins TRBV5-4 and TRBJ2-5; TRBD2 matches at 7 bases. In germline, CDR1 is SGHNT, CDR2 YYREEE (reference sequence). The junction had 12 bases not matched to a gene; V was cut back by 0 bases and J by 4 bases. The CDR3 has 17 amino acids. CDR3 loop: CASSLAGAGDLGETQYF. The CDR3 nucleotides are TGTGCCAGCAGCTTGGCCGGGGCGGGGGATTTAGGAGAGACCCAGTACTTC. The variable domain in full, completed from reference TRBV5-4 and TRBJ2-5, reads ETGVTQSPTHLIKTRGQQVTLRCSSQSGHNTVSWYQQALGQGPQFIFQYYREEENGRGNFPPRFSGLQFPNYSSELNVNALELDDSALYLCASSLAGAGDLGETQYFGPGTRLLVL.

CDR3 loop: CSAFRPGANTEAFF. DNA of the CDR3: TGCAGTGCTTTCCGTCCAGGGGCAAACACTGAAGCTTTCTTT. This chain links TRBV20-1 with TRBJ1-1; possibly TRBD1 for D (6 bases). The CDR3 is 14 amino acids. V gave up 5 bases and J gave up 2 bases, with 15 bases separating them. Per germline, CDR1 DFQATT and CDR2 SNEGSKA (reference sequence).

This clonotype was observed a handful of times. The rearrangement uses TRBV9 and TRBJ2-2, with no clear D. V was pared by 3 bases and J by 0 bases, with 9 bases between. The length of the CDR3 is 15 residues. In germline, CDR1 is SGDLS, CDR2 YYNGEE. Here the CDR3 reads CASSEQVANTGELFF. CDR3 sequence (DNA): TGTGCCAGCAGCGAGCAGGTGGCGAACACCGGGGAGCTGTTTTTT.

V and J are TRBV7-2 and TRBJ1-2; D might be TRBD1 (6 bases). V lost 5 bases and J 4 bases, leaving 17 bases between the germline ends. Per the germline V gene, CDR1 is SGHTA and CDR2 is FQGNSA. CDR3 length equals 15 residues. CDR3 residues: CASSPDGQYGYGYTF. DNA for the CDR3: TGTGCCAGCAGCCCCGACGGACAGTACGGCTATGGCTACACCTTC.

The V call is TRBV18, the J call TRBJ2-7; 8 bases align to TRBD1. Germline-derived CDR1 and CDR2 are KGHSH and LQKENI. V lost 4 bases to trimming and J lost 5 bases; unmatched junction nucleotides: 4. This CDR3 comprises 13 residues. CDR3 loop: CASSLLDRDEQYV. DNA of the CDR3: TGTGCCAGCTCACTTCTGGACAGGGACGAGCAGTACGTC.

The CDR3 nucleotides read TGTGCCAGCAGTTACGGCCGGGACACAGAGAACACTGAAGCTTTCTTT. This gives the protein CASSYGRDTENTEAFF. The V and J genes are TRBV6-5 and TRBJ1-1, with a tentative D call TRBD1 (6 bases). The CDR3 extends over 16 amino acids. CDR1 is MNHEY and CDR2 is SVGAGI in the germline V gene. The V and J ends lost 2 bases and 1 base respectively, with 14 bases between them.

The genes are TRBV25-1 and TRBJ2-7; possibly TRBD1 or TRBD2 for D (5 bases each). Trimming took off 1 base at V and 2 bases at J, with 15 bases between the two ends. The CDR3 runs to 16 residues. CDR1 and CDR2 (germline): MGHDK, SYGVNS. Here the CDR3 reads CASSELRGSFTYEQYF. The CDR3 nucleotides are TGTGCCAGCAGTGAATTGAGGGGCAGTTTCACCTACGAGCAGTACTTC.

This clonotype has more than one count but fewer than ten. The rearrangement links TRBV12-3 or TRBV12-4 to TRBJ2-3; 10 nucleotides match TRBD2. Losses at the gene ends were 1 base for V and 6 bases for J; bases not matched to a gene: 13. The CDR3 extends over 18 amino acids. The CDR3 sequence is CASSLGVAGGDFSDTQYF. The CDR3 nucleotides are TGTGCCAGCAGTTTAGGGGTAGCGGGGGGAGATTTCAGCGATACGCAGTATTTT.

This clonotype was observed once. The CDR3 spells CASSSPGQGSNTEAFF. DNA for the CDR3: TGTGCCAGCAGCTCCCCGGGACAGGGTTCGAACACTGAAGCTTTCTTT. The chain recombines TRBV13 with TRBJ1-1, with 9 bases identical to TRBD1. Unmatched junction bases numbered 7, after V lost 4 bases and J lost 1 base. Germline V gene lookup returns CDR1 PRHDT and CDR2 FYEKMQ (reference sequence). The CDR3 covers 16 residues.

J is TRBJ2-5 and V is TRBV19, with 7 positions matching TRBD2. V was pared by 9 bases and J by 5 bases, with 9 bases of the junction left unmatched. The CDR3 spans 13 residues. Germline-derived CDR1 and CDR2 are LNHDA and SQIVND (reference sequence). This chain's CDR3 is CASGGGVSETQYF. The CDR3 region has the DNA TGTGCCAGCGGGGGAGGGGTCAGCGAGACCCAGTACTTC.

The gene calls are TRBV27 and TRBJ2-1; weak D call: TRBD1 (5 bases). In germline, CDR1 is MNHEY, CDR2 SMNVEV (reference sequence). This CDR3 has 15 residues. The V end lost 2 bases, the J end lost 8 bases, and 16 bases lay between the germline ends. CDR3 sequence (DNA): TGTGCCAGCAGTTTAGCAGGGTCCTCCGTTGATGAGCAGTTCTTC. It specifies CASSLAGSSVDEQFF.

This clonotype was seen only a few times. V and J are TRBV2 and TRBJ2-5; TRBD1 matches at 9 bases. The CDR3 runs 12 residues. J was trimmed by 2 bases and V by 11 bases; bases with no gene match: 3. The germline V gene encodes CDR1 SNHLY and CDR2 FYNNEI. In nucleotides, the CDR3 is TGTGCCGACAGGGGGGATCAAGAGACCCAGTACTTC. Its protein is CADRGDQETQYF.

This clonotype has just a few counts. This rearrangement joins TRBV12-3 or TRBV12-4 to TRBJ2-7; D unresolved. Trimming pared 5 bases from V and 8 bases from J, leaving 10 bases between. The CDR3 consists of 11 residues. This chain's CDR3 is CASSPHKQQYF. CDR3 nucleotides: TGTGCCAGCAGTCCACACAAGCAGCAGTACTTC.

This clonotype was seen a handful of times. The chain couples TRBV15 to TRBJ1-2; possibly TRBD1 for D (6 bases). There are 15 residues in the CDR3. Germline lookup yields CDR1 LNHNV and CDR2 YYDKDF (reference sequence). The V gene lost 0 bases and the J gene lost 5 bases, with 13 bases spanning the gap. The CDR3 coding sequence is TGTGCCACCAGCAGAGATCGGGGCAGGGGTTATGGCTACACCTTC. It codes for CATSRDRGRGYGYTF.